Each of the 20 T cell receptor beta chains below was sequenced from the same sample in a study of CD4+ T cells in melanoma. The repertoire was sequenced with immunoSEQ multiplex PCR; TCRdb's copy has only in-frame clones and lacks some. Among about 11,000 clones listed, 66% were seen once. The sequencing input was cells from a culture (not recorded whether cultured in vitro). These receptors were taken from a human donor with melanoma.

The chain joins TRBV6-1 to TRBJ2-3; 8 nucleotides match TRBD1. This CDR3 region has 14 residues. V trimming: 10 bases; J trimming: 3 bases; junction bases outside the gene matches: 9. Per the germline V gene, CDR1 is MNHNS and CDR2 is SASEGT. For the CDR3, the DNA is TGTGCCACCCTCCGGGACAGGCGTACAGATACGCAGTATTTT. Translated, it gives CATLRDRRTDTQYF.

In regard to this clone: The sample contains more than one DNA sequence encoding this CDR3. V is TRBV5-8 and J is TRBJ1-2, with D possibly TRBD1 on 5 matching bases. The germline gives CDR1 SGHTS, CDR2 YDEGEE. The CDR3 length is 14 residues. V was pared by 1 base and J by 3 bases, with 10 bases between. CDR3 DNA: TGTGCCAGCAGCTTGACCGGGACGGACTATGGCTACACCTTC. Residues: CASSLTGTDYGYTF.

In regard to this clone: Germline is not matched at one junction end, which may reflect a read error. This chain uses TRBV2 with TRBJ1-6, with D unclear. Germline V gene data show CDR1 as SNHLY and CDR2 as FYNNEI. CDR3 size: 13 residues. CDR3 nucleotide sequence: TGTGCCAGCACGGCTGGCTATGATTCACCCCTCCACTTT. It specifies CASTAGYDSPLHF.

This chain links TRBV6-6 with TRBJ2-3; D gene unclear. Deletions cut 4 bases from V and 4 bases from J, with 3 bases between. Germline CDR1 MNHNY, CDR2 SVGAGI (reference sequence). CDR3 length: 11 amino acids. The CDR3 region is CASSWADTQYF. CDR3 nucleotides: TGTGCCAGCAGTTGGGCAGATACGCAGTATTTT.

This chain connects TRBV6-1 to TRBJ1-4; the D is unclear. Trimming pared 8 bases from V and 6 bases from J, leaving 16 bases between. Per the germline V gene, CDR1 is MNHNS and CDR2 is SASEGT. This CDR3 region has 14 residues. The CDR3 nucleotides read TGTGCCAGCCAACCGGGCCTAACACATGAAAAACTGTTTTTT. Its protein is CASQPGLTHEKLFF.

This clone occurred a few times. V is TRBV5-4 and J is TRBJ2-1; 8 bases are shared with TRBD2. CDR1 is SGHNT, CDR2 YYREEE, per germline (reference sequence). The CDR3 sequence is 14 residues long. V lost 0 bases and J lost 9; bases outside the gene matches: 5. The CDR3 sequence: CASSLVRGGLEQFF. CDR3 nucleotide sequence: TGTGCCAGCAGCTTGGTCCGGGGGGGCCTTGAGCAGTTCTTC.

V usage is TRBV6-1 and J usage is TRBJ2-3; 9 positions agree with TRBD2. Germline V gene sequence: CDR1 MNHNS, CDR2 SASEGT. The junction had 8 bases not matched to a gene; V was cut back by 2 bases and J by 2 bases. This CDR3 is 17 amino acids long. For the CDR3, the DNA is TGTGCCAGCAGTGAACGGTTTCTAGCGGGGACCACAGATACGCAGTATTTT. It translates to CASSERFLAGTTDTQYF.

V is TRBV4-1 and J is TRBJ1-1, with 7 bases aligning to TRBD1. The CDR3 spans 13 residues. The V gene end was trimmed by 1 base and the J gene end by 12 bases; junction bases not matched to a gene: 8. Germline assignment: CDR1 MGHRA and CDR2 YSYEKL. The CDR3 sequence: CASSQVQQGSTFF. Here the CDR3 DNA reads TGCGCCAGCAGCCAAGTACAACAGGGGTCGACTTTCTTT.

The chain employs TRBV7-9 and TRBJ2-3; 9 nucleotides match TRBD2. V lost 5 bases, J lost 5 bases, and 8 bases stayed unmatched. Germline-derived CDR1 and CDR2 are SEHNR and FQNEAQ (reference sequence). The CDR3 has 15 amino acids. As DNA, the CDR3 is TGTGCCAGCAGCCACGGTAGCGGGGGTGAAGATACGCAGTATTTT. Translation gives CASSHGSGGEDTQYF.

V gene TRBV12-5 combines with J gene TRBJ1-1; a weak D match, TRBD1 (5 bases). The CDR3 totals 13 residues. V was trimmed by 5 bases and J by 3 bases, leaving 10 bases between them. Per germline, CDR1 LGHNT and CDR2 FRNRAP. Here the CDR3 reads CASGLGGYTEAFF. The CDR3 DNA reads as TGTGCTAGTGGTCTGGGGGGATACACTGAAGCTTTCTTT.

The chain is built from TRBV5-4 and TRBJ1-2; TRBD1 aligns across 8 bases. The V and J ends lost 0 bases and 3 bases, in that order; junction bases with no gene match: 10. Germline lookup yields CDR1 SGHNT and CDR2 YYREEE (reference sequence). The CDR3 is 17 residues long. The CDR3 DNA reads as TGTGCCAGCAGCTTGGCTCCGACAGGGGTGGTCGACTATGGCTACACCTTC. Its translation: CASSLAPTGVVDYGYTF.

The chain's CDR3 is CASSSRGTKRSSYEQYF. The CDR3 bases are TGTGCCAGCAGCTCGAGGGGGACCAAAAGGAGCTCCTACGAGCAGTACTTC. The chain has TRBV7-2 and TRBJ2-7; TRBD1 is a possible D gene (6 bases). The CDR3 is 17 residues long. V lost 4 bases to trimming and J lost 0 bases, with 19 bases between them. CDR1 and CDR2 (germline): SGHTA, FQGNSA.

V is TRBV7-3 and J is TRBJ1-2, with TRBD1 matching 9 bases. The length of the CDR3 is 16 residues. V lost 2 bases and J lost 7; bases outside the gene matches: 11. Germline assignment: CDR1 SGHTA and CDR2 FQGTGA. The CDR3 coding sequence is TGTGCCAGCAGCTTAGACCCGGGACAGGGAATAATTGGCTACACCTTC. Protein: CASSLDPGQGIIGYTF.

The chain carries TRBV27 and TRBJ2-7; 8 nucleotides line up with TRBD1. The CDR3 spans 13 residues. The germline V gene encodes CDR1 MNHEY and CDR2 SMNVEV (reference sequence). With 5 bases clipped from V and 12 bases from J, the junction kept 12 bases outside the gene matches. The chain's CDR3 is CASSPGQGVSRYF. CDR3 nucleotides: TGTGCCAGCAGTCCCGGACAGGGTGTTAGTCGGTACTTC.

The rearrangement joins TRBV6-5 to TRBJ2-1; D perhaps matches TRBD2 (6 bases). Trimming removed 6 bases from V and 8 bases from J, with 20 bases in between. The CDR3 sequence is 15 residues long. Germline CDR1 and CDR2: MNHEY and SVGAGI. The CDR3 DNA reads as TGTGCCAGCAGCTTTGCGGGGCCGCGTAGGGATGAGCAGTTCTTC. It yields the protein CASSFAGPRRDEQFF.

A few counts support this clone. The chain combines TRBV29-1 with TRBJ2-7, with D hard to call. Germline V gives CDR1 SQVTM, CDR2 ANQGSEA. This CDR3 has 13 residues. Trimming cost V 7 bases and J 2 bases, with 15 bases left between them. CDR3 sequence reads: CSAVPEPTYEQYF. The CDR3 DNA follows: TGCAGCGCCGTCCCAGAACCCACCTACGAGCAGTACTTC.

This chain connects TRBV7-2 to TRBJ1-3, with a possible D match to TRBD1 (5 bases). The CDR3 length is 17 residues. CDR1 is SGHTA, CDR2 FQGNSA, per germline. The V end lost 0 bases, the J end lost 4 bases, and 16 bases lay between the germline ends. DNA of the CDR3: TGTGCCAGCAGCTTAGCGCTTCTTGGGACTCGCGGAAACACCATATATTTT. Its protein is CASSLALLGTRGNTIYF.

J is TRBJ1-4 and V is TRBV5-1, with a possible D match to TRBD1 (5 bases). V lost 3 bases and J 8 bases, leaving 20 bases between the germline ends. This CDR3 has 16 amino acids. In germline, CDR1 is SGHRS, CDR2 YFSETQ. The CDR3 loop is CASSSLKGDGEEKLFF. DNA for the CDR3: TGCGCCAGCAGCTCCCTGAAAGGGGATGGGGAAGAAAAACTGTTTTTT.

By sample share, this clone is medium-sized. The CDR3 loop is CASSLSGLTANGYTF. In DNA form, the CDR3 reads TGTGCCAGCAGTTTATCAGGGCTCACGGCGAATGGCTACACCTTC. V is TRBV27 and J is TRBJ1-2; D call uncertain. This CDR3 comprises 15 residues. Trimming cost V 0 bases and J 6 bases, with 14 bases left between them. Per the germline V gene, CDR1 is MNHEY and CDR2 is SMNVEV (reference sequence).

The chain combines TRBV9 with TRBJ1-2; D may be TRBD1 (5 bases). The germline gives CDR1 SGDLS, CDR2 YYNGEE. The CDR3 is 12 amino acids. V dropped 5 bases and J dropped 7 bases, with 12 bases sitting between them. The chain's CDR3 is CASRAEQAGYTF. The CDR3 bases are TGTGCCAGCAGAGCGGAACAGGCTGGCTACACCTTC.